This T cell receptor (beta chain) stems from a study of T cell repertoires in cytomegalovirus infection. TCRdb redid the calling of the reads with MiXCR, one entry per CDR3 protein. The table lists about 130,000 distinct CDR3 sequences, almost 9% of them singletons. The V end lost 5 bases, the J end lost 1 base, and 8 bases lay between the germline ends. The germline gives CDR1 MRHNA, CDR2 SNTAGT. CDR3 length: 13 amino acids. This clonotype was seen many times. The specimen was PBMCs. This receptor was taken from a human donor in good health (CMV status not recorded). Some clones in this sample may be carry-over from other donors' samples. This chain links TRBV6-4 with TRBJ1-1; no clear D. DNA of the CDR3: TGTGCCAGCAGTCGCCGACAGAACACTGAAGCTTTCTTT. Translated: CASSRRQNTEAFF.